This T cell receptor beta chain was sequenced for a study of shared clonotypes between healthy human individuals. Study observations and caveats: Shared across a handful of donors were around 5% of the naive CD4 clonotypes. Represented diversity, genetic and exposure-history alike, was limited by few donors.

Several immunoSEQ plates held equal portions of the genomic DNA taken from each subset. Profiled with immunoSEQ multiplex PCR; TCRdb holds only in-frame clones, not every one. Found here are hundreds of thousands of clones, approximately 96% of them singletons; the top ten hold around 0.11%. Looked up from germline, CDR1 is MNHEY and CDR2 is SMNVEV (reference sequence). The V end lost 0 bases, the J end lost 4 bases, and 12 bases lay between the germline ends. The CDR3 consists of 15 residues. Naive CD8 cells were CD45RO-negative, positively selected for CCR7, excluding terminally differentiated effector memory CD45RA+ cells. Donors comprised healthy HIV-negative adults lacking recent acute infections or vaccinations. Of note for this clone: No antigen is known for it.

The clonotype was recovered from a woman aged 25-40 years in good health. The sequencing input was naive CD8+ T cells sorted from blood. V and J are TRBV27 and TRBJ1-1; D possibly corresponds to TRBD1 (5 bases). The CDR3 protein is CASSLSIWGGTEAFF. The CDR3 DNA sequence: TGTGCCAGCAGTTTATCGATATGGGGGGGCACTGAAGCTTTCTTT.